This record covers a single T cell receptor (beta chain). In the source study's methods: By means of reference gene primer amplification, nucleated cell counts were estimated. TCRdb's copy holds only in-frame clones and misses some; the assay was immunoSEQ multiplex PCR. From that table come the V and J calls and clone size; the DNA was used to work out D and trimming. The sample contains some 220,000 clones, about four fifths of which appear only once. This entry is derived from a study of blood T cell repertoires in COVID-19. Study overall: Acute-phase and convalescent COVID-19 samples originated in the United States, Italy and Spain. Sources were T cells, B-cell-depleted T cells, or PBMCs; the material itself was cDNA or gDNA.

This CDR3 is 17 amino acids long. V lost 1 base and J lost 7, with 20 bases in between. Germline-derived CDR1 and CDR2 are MGHRA and YSYEKL. This TCR came from a man aged 50-60 years with acute or convalescent COVID-19. Sequenced input: peripheral blood. V is TRBV4-1 and J is TRBJ1-5, with D tentatively TRBD1 (5 bases). The CDR3 bases are TGCGCCAGCAGCCAAGCACCCAGAGGGGACTTCCACCAGCCCCAGCATTTT. It translates to CASSQAPRGDFHQPQHF.